This T cell receptor (beta chain) was found in a study of cytomegalovirus exposure and HLA in healthy donors. Study-level results: It was reportedly the case that the classifier diagnosed cytomegalovirus status with high specificity and sensitivity.

Germline V lookup: CDR1 MGHRA, CDR2 YSYEKL. The V and J ends lost 6 bases and 11 bases, in that order; junction bases with no gene match: 15. The CDR3 length is 14 residues. About this clone: Its antigen is as yet unknown.

PCR employed 60 Vbeta and 13 Jbeta primers. The assay was immunoSEQ multiplex PCR, and TCRdb's table has in-frame clones only and misses some. The data hold 55,000 to 65,000 clones, with about 69% observed a single time. This rearrangement joins TRBV4-1 to TRBJ1-1; 7 nucleotides line up with TRBD1. Input material: PBMCs. The TCR originated in a man aged 25-45 years in good health and CMV-seropositive. CDR3 DNA sequence: TGCGCCAGCAGTCTTGCTGGGACAGAGAGGCATGCTTTCTTT. Its protein is CASSLAGTERHAFF.